The subject of this entry is one T cell receptor beta chain. The data belong to a study of tumor-infiltrating lymphocytes in oesophageal squamous cell carcinoma. TCRdb re-called the PCR reads with MiXCR, one entry per CDR3 protein. The sample includes roughly 12,000 distinct CDR3 sequences, roughly half of them seen just once. Germline values: CDR1 SNHLY, CDR2 FYNNEI. This CDR3 contains 15 residues. Specimen: normal esophageal tissue next to the tumor. This receptor was obtained from a male donor with esophageal squamous cell carcinoma. V usage is TRBV2 and J usage is TRBJ2-3, with 9 positions matching TRBD1. The assigned J gene may be wrong: the sequence end matches TRBJ2-1 better. The DNA for the CDR3 is TGTGCCAGCAGCTCACCGGGACAGGGTTACAATGAGCAGTTCTTC. Its translation: CASSSPGQGYNEQFF.